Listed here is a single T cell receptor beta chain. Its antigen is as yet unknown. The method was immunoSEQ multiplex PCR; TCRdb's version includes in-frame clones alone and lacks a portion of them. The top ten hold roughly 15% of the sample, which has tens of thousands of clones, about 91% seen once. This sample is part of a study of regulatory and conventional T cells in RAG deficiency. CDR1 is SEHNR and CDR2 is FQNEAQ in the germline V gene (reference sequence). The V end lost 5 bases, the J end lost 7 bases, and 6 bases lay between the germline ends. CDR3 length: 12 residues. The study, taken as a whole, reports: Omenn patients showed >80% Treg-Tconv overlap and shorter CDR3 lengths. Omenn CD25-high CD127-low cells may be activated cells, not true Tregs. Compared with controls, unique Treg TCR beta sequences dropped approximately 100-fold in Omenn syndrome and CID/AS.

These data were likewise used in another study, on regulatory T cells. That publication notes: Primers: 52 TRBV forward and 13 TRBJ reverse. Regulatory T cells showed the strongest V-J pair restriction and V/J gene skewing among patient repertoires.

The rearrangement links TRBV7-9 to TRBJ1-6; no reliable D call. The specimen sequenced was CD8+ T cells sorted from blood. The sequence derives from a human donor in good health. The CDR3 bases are TGTGCCAGCAGCCCTGGGAATTCACCCCTCCACTTT. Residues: CASSPGNSPLHF. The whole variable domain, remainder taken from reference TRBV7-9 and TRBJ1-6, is DTGVSQNPRHKITKRGQNVTFRCDPISEHNRLYWYRQTLGQGPEFLTYFQNEAQLEKSRLLSDRFSAERPKGSFSTLEIQRTEQGDSAMYLCASSPGNSPLHFGNGTRLTVT.